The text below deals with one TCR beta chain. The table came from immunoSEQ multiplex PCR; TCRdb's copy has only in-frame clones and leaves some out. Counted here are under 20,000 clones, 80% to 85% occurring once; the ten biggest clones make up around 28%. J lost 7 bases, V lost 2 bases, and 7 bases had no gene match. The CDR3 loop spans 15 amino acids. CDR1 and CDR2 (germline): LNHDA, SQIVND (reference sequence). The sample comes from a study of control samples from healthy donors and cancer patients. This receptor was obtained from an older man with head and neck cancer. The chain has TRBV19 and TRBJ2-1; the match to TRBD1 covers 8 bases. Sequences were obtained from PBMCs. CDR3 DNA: TGTGCCAGTAGTATAATACAGGGGGGCCTAAATGAGCAGTTCTTC. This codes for CASSIIQGGLNEQFF.